Listed here are 19 T cell receptor beta chains from one sample, sequenced in a study of cytomegalovirus exposure and HLA in healthy donors. In the PCR, 60 Vbeta and 13 Jbeta primers were used. Sequenced by immunoSEQ multiplex PCR; TCRdb stores in-frame clones only, minus some. Its clone listing holds tens of thousands of clones. Sequencing input: PBMCs. The receptors here all came from a woman in her forties or fifties in good health and CMV-seropositive.

CDR3 amino acids: CASSLVFGTGGGYTF. CDR3 DNA: TGTGCCAGCAGCTTAGTTTTCGGGACAGGGGGCGGCTACACCTTC. The chain links TRBV7-2 to TRBJ1-2; TRBD1 matches 12 bases. The CDR3 runs to 15 residues. Germline CDR1 and CDR2: SGHTA and FQGNSA. The ends lost 1 base at V and 8 bases at J; junction bases unmatched: 5.

The chain recombines TRBV18 with TRBJ1-2; maybe TRBD1 (6 bases). The CDR3 length is 13 residues. The germline V and J ends were trimmed by 1 base and 3 bases, with 6 bases remaining between them. Germline V lookup: CDR1 KGHSH, CDR2 LQKENI. The CDR3 DNA follows: TGTGCCAGCTCACCACAGGGGGACTATGGCTACACCTTC. Encoded protein: CASSPQGDYGYTF.

The chain couples TRBV6-5 to TRBJ2-7; D may be TRBD1 (6 bases). The germline V and J ends were trimmed by 8 bases and 6 bases, with 23 bases remaining between them. CDR1 is MNHEY, CDR2 SVGAGI, per germline. This CDR3 comprises 15 residues. CDR3 sequence (DNA): TGTGCCAGCTATTTCGGGGCAGGGGCTGTGGGCGAGCAGTACTTC. This codes for CASYFGAGAVGEQYF.

The chain is built from TRBV2 and TRBJ1-1, with D possibly matching TRBD1 (5 bases). Germline V CDR1 and CDR2: SNHLY, FYNNEI. The V end lost 5 bases, the J end lost 4 bases, and 14 bases lay between the germline ends. This CDR3 contains 14 residues. This CDR3 reads CASSKQWGATEAFF. The CDR3 DNA is TGTGCCAGCAGTAAACAGTGGGGCGCCACTGAAGCTTTCTTT.

V is TRBV5-8 and J is TRBJ2-7; D gene uncertain. V lost 7 bases to trimming and J lost 1 base, with 9 bases between them. The CDR3 totals 12 residues. Germline CDR1 SGHTS, CDR2 YDEGEE. The CDR3 loop is CASGGYSYEQYF. The DNA for the CDR3 is TGTGCCAGCGGCGGATATTCCTACGAGCAGTACTTC.

This rearrangement joins TRBV19 to TRBJ1-3; D is uncertain. The ends were cut back, 3 bases at V and 11 bases at J, with 23 bases in the middle. The CDR3 extends over 16 amino acids. Germline V gives CDR1 LNHDA, CDR2 SQIVND (reference sequence). The CDR3 loop reads CASSIRGATPTGPIYF. The CDR3 DNA is TGTGCCAGTAGTATCCGCGGCGCGACTCCGACCGGCCCCATATATTTT.

The chain employs TRBV6-5 and TRBJ2-1; D might be TRBD2 (6 bases). From germline, CDR1 is MNHEY and CDR2 SVGAGI. V was cut by 5 bases and J by 8 bases, with 13 bases left in between. The CDR3 extends over 13 amino acids. The CDR3, as DNA: TGTGCCAGCAGTCCGCAGGGAGGCGATGAGCAGTTCTTC. Its translation: CASSPQGGDEQFF.

The chain joins TRBV10-1 to TRBJ1-5; D unclear. V lost 11 bases to trimming and J lost 0 bases, with 17 bases between them. Germline V CDR1 and CDR2: WNHNN, SYGVQD (reference sequence). The length of the CDR3 is 15 residues. The CDR3 DNA reads as TGCGCCGGCCTAGGCCCGTTCCCTAGCAATCAGCCCCAGCATTTT. Translating it yields CAGLGPFPSNQPQHF.

The chain employs TRBV30 and TRBJ2-3, with 8 bases fitting TRBD2. The CDR3 loop spans 15 amino acids. Germline V CDR1 and CDR2: GTSNPN, SVGIG (reference sequence). With 2 bases clipped from V and 4 bases from J, the junction kept 8 bases outside the gene matches. CDR3 protein: CAWSPPGLVSDTQYF. CDR3 sequence (DNA): TGTGCCTGGAGTCCACCGGGACTAGTCTCAGATACGCAGTATTTT.

The chain uses TRBV30 and TRBJ2-2; 9 bases match TRBD1. The CDR3 extends over 15 amino acids. Germline CDR1 and CDR2: GTSNPN and SVGIG (reference sequence). Trimming cost V 5 bases and J 4 bases; bases outside gene matches: 8. The CDR3 DNA reads as TGTGCCTGGCGGGACAGGGTGGGGGTCACCGGGGAGCTGTTTTTT. Translating gives CAWRDRVGVTGELFF.

The chain carries TRBV30 and TRBJ1-6; tentatively, D is TRBD1 (5 bases). Germline loops: CDR1 GTSNPN, CDR2 SVGIG (reference sequence). Deletions cut 3 bases from V and 0 bases from J, with 12 bases between. This CDR3 contains 16 residues. CDR3: CAWRGPTVSYNSPLHF. The CDR3, as DNA: TGTGCCTGGAGGGGTCCGACAGTCTCCTATAATTCACCCCTCCACTTT.

V is TRBV29-1 and J is TRBJ2-5; 7 bases are shared with TRBD1. The CDR3 runs 15 residues. CDR1 and CDR2 (germline): SQVTM, ANQGSEA. After removal of 4 bases from V and 6 bases from J, the junction contained 14 bases not matched to a gene. This CDR3 reads CSVGRRDSSQKTQYF. In nucleotides, the CDR3 is TGCAGCGTTGGGCGCCGGGACAGCTCCCAGAAGACCCAGTACTTC.

The chain links TRBV7-8 to TRBJ2-3, with TRBD1 as a possible D gene (5 bases). Trimming took 3 bases from V and 4 from J, leaving 8 bases between them. This CDR3 region has 13 residues. Germline values: CDR1 SGHVS, CDR2 FQNEAQ. CDR3 in amino acids: CASSFGHADTQYF. The CDR3 bases are TGTGCCAGCAGCTTCGGACACGCAGATACGCAGTATTTT.

CDR3 in amino acids: CASSRRRDEAFF. The CDR3 nucleotides read TGTGCCAGCAGCCGTAGGAGGGACGAAGCTTTCTTT. The chain is built from TRBV7-6 and TRBJ1-1, with a tentative D call TRBD1 (5 bases). Germline CDR1 reads SGHVS; CDR2 reads FNYEAQ. This CDR3 is built from 12 residues. Trimming pared 5 bases from V and 8 bases from J, leaving 12 bases between.

This chain uses TRBV18 with TRBJ2-1; a weak D match, TRBD2 (5 bases). This CDR3 spans 12 amino acids. CDR1 KGHSH and CDR2 LQKENI come from the germline V gene. The V end lost 3 bases, the J end lost 14 bases, and 14 bases lay between the germline ends. The CDR3, as DNA: TGTGCCAGCTCACCGAGCGCCGCGGAGGAGTTCTTC. This translates into CASSPSAAEEFF.

The gene calls are TRBV19 and TRBJ2-1; no clear D gene. V was pared by 1 base and J by 4 bases, with 5 bases between. The CDR3 consists of 13 residues. Germline values: CDR1 LNHDA, CDR2 SQIVND (reference sequence). CDR3 amino acids: CASSIAVYNEQFF. The DNA of the CDR3 is TGTGCCAGTAGTATAGCGGTATACAATGAGCAGTTCTTC.

The genes are TRBV11-2 and TRBJ2-7, with D tentatively TRBD2 (5 bases). Trimming shortened V by 5 bases and J by 4 bases, and 18 bases separated the two germline ends. The CDR3 spans 15 residues. Per the germline V gene, CDR1 is SGHAT and CDR2 is FQNNGV. CDR3 bases: TGTGCCAGCAGCATAACCCGGGCCCAGCGGTACGAGCAGTACTTC. The encoded protein is CASSITRAQRYEQYF.

This rearrangement joins TRBV18 to TRBJ2-3; weak D call: TRBD1 (5 bases). The CDR3 is 13 residues long. The germline gives CDR1 KGHSH, CDR2 LQKENI. Deletions cut 6 bases from V and 5 bases from J, with 12 bases between. The CDR3 coding sequence is TGTGCCAGCTCTCGGACAAAAATAGATACGCAGTATTTT. It translates to CASSRTKIDTQYF.

The rearrangement links TRBV30 to TRBJ1-6; D gene uncertain. Germline V gives CDR1 GTSNPN, CDR2 SVGIG (reference sequence). Trimming cost V 2 bases and J 6 bases, with 20 bases left between them. The CDR3 loop spans 17 amino acids. The CDR3 region is CAWSRTPGEFINSPLHF. The CDR3 nucleotides are TGTGCCTGGAGTCGCACTCCCGGGGAGTTCATTAATTCACCCCTCCACTTT.